What follows are 20 T cell receptor beta chains derived from one specimen sequenced in a study of CD8 T cells in ankylosing spondylitis. TCRdb used MiXCR to reprocess the 5' RACE reads, holding one entry per CDR3 protein. Among under 200,000 distinct CDR3 sequences listed, 9.8% were seen once. Sequenced input: blood, either unsorted or a sorted T cell fraction (not recorded which). These receptor sequences come from a female donor with ankylosing spondylitis or in good health (not recorded which).

This clonotype came up a few times. The rearrangement links TRBV27 to TRBJ2-1, with D unclear. V was cut by 11 bases and J by 3 bases, with 20 bases left in between. This CDR3 spans 15 amino acids. Germline V gene data show CDR1 as MNHEY and CDR2 as SMNVEV (reference sequence). The CDR3, as DNA: TGTGCCTCCTCGGAAGGGCTTTTGTTCTACAATGAGCAGTTCTTC. Translated, it gives CASSEGLLFYNEQFF.

The chain uses TRBV5-6 and TRBJ1-2; the match to TRBD1 covers 10 bases. The CDR3 totals 15 residues. V gave up 2 bases and J gave up 3 bases; unmatched junction bases: 4. Looked up from germline, CDR1 is SGHDT and CDR2 is YYEEEE. The CDR3: CASSFGQGGYYGYTF. CDR3 in DNA: TGTGCCAGCAGCTTTGGACAGGGGGGGTACTATGGCTACACCTTC.

This clonotype was seen only a few times. The chain combines TRBV28 with TRBJ2-7; no firm D call. This CDR3 spans 12 amino acids. V was trimmed by 7 bases and J by 6 bases, leaving 13 bases between them. Germline V gene data show CDR1 as MDHEN and CDR2 as SYDVKM. CDR3 in amino acids: CASNHRSPEQYF. DNA of the CDR3: TGTGCCAGCAATCATAGGAGTCCCGAGCAGTACTTC.

CDR3 loop: CASSSTGATGELFF. CDR3 bases: TGTGCCAGCAGTTCAACAGGGGCCACCGGGGAGCTGTTTTTT. The chain couples TRBV27 to TRBJ2-2, with 7 positions matching TRBD1. Germline CDR1 reads MNHEY; CDR2 reads SMNVEV (reference sequence). This CDR3 contains 14 residues. J gave up 4 bases and V 4 bases, and 3 bases lay outside the gene matches.

This clonotype was observed a handful of times. This rearrangement joins TRBV30 to TRBJ2-7; D is perhaps TRBD1 or TRBD2 (5 bases each). CDR1 and CDR2 (germline): GTSNPN, SVGIG (reference sequence). This CDR3 has 10 amino acids. V lost 3 bases, J lost 6 bases, and 6 bases lay in between. As DNA, the CDR3 is TGTGCCTGGAGCGGGACCGAGCAGTACTTC. Its protein product is CAWSGTEQYF.

This clonotype was observed a few times. This chain links TRBV19 with TRBJ2-2; tentative D call: TRBD1 (6 bases). This CDR3 region has 16 residues. V lost 7 bases and J lost 3, with 18 bases in between. Germline CDR1 is LNHDA and CDR2 is SQIVND (reference sequence). The CDR3 loop reads CASKQSRDTYTGELFF. The DNA for the CDR3 is TGTGCCAGTAAGCAGTCCCGGGACACCTACACCGGGGAGCTGTTTTTT.

The chain carries TRBV10-2 and TRBJ2-1; D remains ambiguous. V shed 2 bases and J shed 0 bases, with 8 bases lying between them. CDR1 WSHSY and CDR2 SAAADI come from the germline V gene. This CDR3 is built from 15 residues. The DNA for the CDR3 is TGCGCCAGCAGTGAGGGGGTAAGCTCCTACAATGAGCAGTTCTTC. It codes for CASSEGVSSYNEQFF.

The genes are TRBV19 and TRBJ1-1; D is unresolved. The CDR3 has 10 residues. Trimming took off 6 bases at V and 7 bases at J, with 6 bases between the two ends. Germline V gene sequence: CDR1 LNHDA, CDR2 SQIVND (reference sequence). As DNA, the CDR3 is TGTGCCAGTAGCTCCGGTGAAGCTTTCTTT. This sequence encodes CASSSGEAFF.

The chain combines TRBV7-9 with TRBJ1-1; weak D call: TRBD1 (5 bases). The CDR3 spans 14 residues. Germline values: CDR1 SEHNR, CDR2 FQNEAQ (reference sequence). Trimming removed 8 bases from V and 4 bases from J, with 17 bases in between. The CDR3 here is CASLHTGESTEAFF. CDR3 in DNA: TGTGCCAGCCTCCATACGGGGGAGAGCACTGAAGCTTTCTTT.

This clonotype was detected many times. The chain joins TRBV7-9 to TRBJ2-1, with 8 bases aligning to TRBD1. This CDR3 region has 14 residues. Germline CDR1 reads SEHNR; CDR2 reads FQNEAQ (reference sequence). The J segment lost 7 bases and the V segment lost 5 bases, leaving 7 bases of the junction unmatched. In DNA, the CDR3 is TGTGCCAGCAGCCCAGGACAGGGACGGAATGAGCAGTTCTTC. It yields the protein CASSPGQGRNEQFF.

This clonotype was observed a handful of times. The chain combines TRBV23-1 with TRBJ2-3; TRBD2 aligns across 10 bases. TRBV23-1 is classed as an ORF, of uncertain function. V shed 2 bases, J shed 2 bases, and the junction held 10 bases outside the gene matches. The length of the CDR3 is 18 residues. The CDR3: CASSQPPPGLANTDTQYF. The CDR3 DNA reads TGCGCCAGCAGTCAACCGCCCCCGGGACTAGCGAACACAGATACGCAGTATTTT.

This clonotype showed up just a few times. This sequence joins TRBV4-3 and TRBJ2-3, with D uncertain. The ends were cut back, 0 bases at V and 0 bases at J, with 7 bases in the middle. From germline, CDR1 is LGHNA and CDR2 YSLEER. The CDR3 is 15 residues long. CDR3 in DNA: TGCGCCAGCAGCCAAGACTCCGACAGCACAGATACGCAGTATTTT. Translation: CASSQDSDSTDTQYF.

The V and J genes are TRBV20-1 and TRBJ2-1; 10 bases align to TRBD2. CDR3 length equals 17 residues. Germline CDR1 DFQATT, CDR2 SNEGSKA (reference sequence). The V and J ends lost 0 bases and 4 bases, in that order; junction bases with no gene match: 9. The DNA of the CDR3 is TGCAGTGCTAGAGATGTAGAGGCTAGCGGGAGTTACAATGAGCAGTTCTTC. Translated, it gives CSARDVEASGSYNEQFF.

This clonotype was seen a few times. The chain employs TRBV20-1 and TRBJ2-3, with D maybe TRBD2 (6 bases). V was cut by 3 bases and J by 4 bases, with 17 bases left in between. In germline, CDR1 is DFQATT, CDR2 SNEGSKA (reference sequence). CDR3 size: 15 residues. This CDR3 is CSARKFAGLADTQYF. The CDR3 DNA is TGCAGTGCTAGGAAGTTCGCGGGGCTAGCAGATACGCAGTATTTT.

This clonotype was detected only a few times. The chain is built from TRBV5-5 and TRBJ1-5; D is undetermined. The ends were cut back, 2 bases at V and 4 bases at J, with 4 bases in the middle. The length of the CDR3 is 12 residues. CDR1 and CDR2 (germline): SGHKS, YYEKEE (reference sequence). The CDR3 DNA reads TGTGCCAGCAGCTTTTTGAATCAGCCCCAGCATTTT. It specifies CASSFLNQPQHF.

This clonotype was recorded many times. The J gene is TRBJ2-1, the V gene TRBV27; no reliable D call. V was cut by 3 bases and J by 7 bases, with 7 bases left in between. Germline-derived CDR1 and CDR2 are MNHEY and SMNVEV (reference sequence). The CDR3 contains 12 residues. The CDR3 region is CASSFGSNEQFF. For the CDR3, the DNA is TGTGCCAGCAGTTTCGGTTCGAATGAGCAGTTCTTC.

This clonotype was detected ten times or more. The genes are TRBV9 and TRBJ2-1, with D possibly TRBD2 on 5 matching bases. The V gene lost 0 bases and the J gene lost 4 bases, with 14 bases spanning the gap. The CDR3 sequence is 16 residues long. Germline V gene data show CDR1 as SGDLS and CDR2 as YYNGEE. This chain's CDR3 is CASSVGRDPVYNEQFF. CDR3 DNA: TGTGCCAGCAGCGTAGGTCGGGATCCGGTGTACAATGAGCAGTTCTTC. The variable domain in full, completed from reference TRBV9 and TRBJ2-1, reads DSGVTQTPKHLITATGQRVTLRCSPRSGDLSVYWYQQSLDQGLQFLIQYYNGEERAKGNILERFSAQQFPDLHSELNLSSLELGDSALYFCASSVGRDPVYNEQFFGPGTRLTVL.

The chain employs TRBV27 and TRBJ2-5, with D perhaps TRBD2 (5 bases). The CDR3 is 13 residues long. Germline-derived CDR1 and CDR2 are MNHEY and SMNVEV (reference sequence). Between the trimmed V and J ends, which lost 3 bases and 5 bases, there was a span of 10 bases. CDR3 residues: CASSLVAGETQYF. CDR3 sequence (DNA): TGTGCCAGCAGTTTGGTTGCGGGTGAGACCCAGTACTTC.

This clonotype was seen ten or more times. The chain couples TRBV11-2 to TRBJ2-3; TRBD2 agrees at 7 bases. V gave up 5 bases and J gave up 5 bases; unmatched junction bases: 10. Germline V gene data show CDR1 as SGHAT and CDR2 as FQNNGV. This CDR3 is 15 amino acids long. The CDR3 is CASSRAGPSQDTQYF. In DNA, the CDR3 is TGTGCCAGCAGCCGAGCGGGGCCTTCTCAAGATACGCAGTATTTT.

This clonotype was seen a few times. This sequence joins TRBV6-1 and TRBJ2-7; D may be TRBD1 or TRBD2 (6 bases each). This CDR3 region has 16 residues. CDR1 is MNHNS and CDR2 is SASEGT in the germline V gene. V lost 2 bases to trimming and J lost 4 bases, with 18 bases between them. This CDR3 reads CASSEIAPGAGYEQYF. The CDR3 DNA sequence: TGTGCCAGCAGTGAAATCGCCCCGGGGGCGGGGTACGAGCAGTACTTC.